This T cell receptor beta chain was captured in a study of T cell responses to AZD1222 COVID-19 vaccine. Study-wide points: The study found Spike-specific TCR breadth and depth rose after two AZD1222 doses. CD4 TCRs associated with vaccination spanned spike, dominating at 160-218 and 743-854. Clonal diversity was possibly underestimated; the donors were predominantly white British and more often female.

Sequenced by immunoSEQ multiplex PCR; TCRdb stores in-frame clones only, minus some. The table lists 20,000 or so clones, approximately 80% of them singletons. Regarding this clone: Its antigen is still unknown.

The CDR3 length is 15 residues. Germline CDR1 and CDR2: LGHDT and YNNKEL (reference sequence). The V gene end was trimmed by 4 bases and the J gene end by 8 bases; junction bases not matched to a gene: 10. This TCR came from an adult who received the AZD1222 COVID-19 vaccine. This sample comprised peripheral blood, obtained 28 days after the second AZD1222 dose. The chain has TRBV3-1 (or the pseudogene TRBV3-2) and TRBJ2-1; the match to TRBD2 covers 8 bases. Here the CDR3 reads CASSRERERPHEQFF. The CDR3 region has the DNA TGTGCCAGCAGCCGGGAGCGGGAGAGGCCCCATGAGCAGTTCTTC.